Listed here are 14 T cell receptor beta chains from one sample, sequenced in a study of regulatory T cells in long-lasting Graves disease. Relying on iRepertoire HTBI primers and Arm-PCR of CDR3 regions, the team built TCR beta libraries. TCRdb reprocessed the multiplex PCR reads via MiXCR and lists one record per CDR3 protein. Of roughly 610,000 distinct CDR3 sequences in the sample, about 16% were seen once. Time point: newly diagnosed GD, antithyroid drugs for less than 3 months. The TCR library was made from RNA that had been extracted from PBMCs in TRIzol. This sample also appeared in a second study, on T cells in Graves' hyperthyroidism and ophthalmopathy.

The source material was peripheral blood mononuclear cells (PBMCs), sampled at new diagnosis, from a patient treated with antithyroid drugs. Receptors originate from a man between 18 and 35 years old with Graves disease.

This clonotype was counted at least ten times. The chain carries TRBV29-1 and TRBJ2-1, with D perhaps matching TRBD2 (5 bases). The CDR3 loop spans 14 amino acids. Germline V CDR1 and CDR2: SQVTM, ANQGSEA. V lost 3 bases to trimming and J lost 10 bases, with 19 bases between them. The CDR3 sequence is CSVEVSRAIGEQFF. The CDR3, as DNA: TGCAGCGTTGAGGTCTCGCGGGCCATAGGGGAGCAGTTCTTC.

The rearrangement joins TRBV3-1 to TRBJ2-7; 10 positions agree with TRBD1. This CDR3 contains 16 residues. Germline assignment: CDR1 LGHDT and CDR2 YNNKEL (reference sequence). V was pared by 0 bases and J by 1 base, with 3 bases of the junction left unmatched. The CDR3 loop reads CASSQDGTGASYEQYF. The CDR3 region has the DNA TGTGCCAGCAGCCAAGATGGGACAGGGGCTTCCTACGAGCAGTACTTC.

This chain uses TRBV7-9 with TRBJ2-7, with 8 bases fitting TRBD1. The CDR3 has 14 amino acids. Germline CDR1 reads SEHNR; CDR2 reads FQNEAQ (reference sequence). V gave up 5 bases and J gave up 6 bases; unmatched junction bases: 9. The CDR3 loop reads CASSRYEGTGEQYF. CDR3 DNA: TGTGCCAGCAGCCGATATGAGGGGACAGGCGAGCAGTACTTC. The full variable domain, its missing parts supplied by reference TRBV7-9 and TRBJ2-7, is DTGVSQNPRHKITKRGQNVTFRCDPISEHNRLYWYRQTLGQGPEFLTYFQNEAQLEKSRLLSDRFSAERPKGSFSTLEIQRTEQGDSAMYLCASSRYEGTGEQYFGPGTRLTVT.

Ten or more counts support this clonotype. The chain couples TRBV3-1 to TRBJ2-1, with 15 nucleotides matching TRBD2. The ends lost 1 base at V and 10 bases at J; junction bases unmatched: 20. Germline V gene data show CDR1 as LGHDT and CDR2 as YNNKEL (reference sequence). The CDR3 is 21 residues long. In DNA form, the CDR3 reads TGTGCCAGCAGCCAAGCCCGGAGGACTAGCGGGAGGGCCGGGGCTACATGGGAGCAGTTCTTC. It yields the protein CASSQARRTSGRAGATWEQFF.

In its sample, this clonotype was seen many times. The V and J genes are TRBV5-1 and TRBJ2-2, with D perhaps matching TRBD1 (6 bases). Looked up from germline, CDR1 is SGHRS and CDR2 is YFSETQ. The V gene lost 1 base and the J gene lost 1 base, with 11 bases spanning the gap. The CDR3 has 16 residues. CDR3 DNA sequence: TGCGCCAGCAGCTTGCCGGGACACCAGAACACCGGGGAGCTGTTTTTT. Its protein is CASSLPGHQNTGELFF.

The chain has TRBV4-1 and TRBJ1-1; 8 bases are a match to TRBD1. The CDR3 contains 17 residues. V lost 0 bases and J lost 4; bases outside the gene matches: 10. Germline CDR1 is MGHRA and CDR2 is YSYEKL. The CDR3 region has the DNA TGCGCCAGCAGCCAAGAGGGCGGGCAGGGGGCAAGCACTGAAGCTTTCTTT. Translating gives CASSQEGGQGASTEAFF.

This clonotype has ten or more counts. The chain recombines TRBV6-2 or TRBV6-3 with TRBJ2-3; the match to TRBD2 covers 10 bases. V lost 5 bases, J lost 4 bases, and 9 bases stayed unmatched. Germline lookup yields CDR1 MNHEY and CDR2 SVGEGT. The CDR3 spans 16 residues. The CDR3 protein is CASSGGLAGEADTQYF. Written as DNA, the CDR3 is TGTGCCAGCAGTGGGGGGCTAGCGGGAGAAGCAGATACGCAGTATTTT.

This chain joins TRBV4-1 and TRBJ1-5; no firm D call. Germline-derived CDR1 and CDR2 are MGHRA and YSYEKL. The CDR3 has 14 amino acids. Trimming shortened V by 5 bases and J by 6 bases, and 14 bases separated the two germline ends. The CDR3 bases are TGCGCCAGCAGCGATCCCCCGAAGCGTCAGCCCCAGCATTTT. Its translation is CASSDPPKRQPQHF.

The CDR3 DNA sequence: TGTGCCAGCAGCTTGGGTCTAGCGGGAGGCGGGGATGAGCAGTTCTTC. Its translation: CASSLGLAGGGDEQFF. The J gene is TRBJ2-1, the V gene TRBV11-2; 11 bases align to TRBD2. V lost 3 bases and J lost 8; bases outside the gene matches: 9. CDR1 is SGHAT and CDR2 is FQNNGV in the germline V gene. The CDR3 consists of 16 residues.

This clonotype has ten or more counts. CDR3 nucleotide sequence: TGCAGTGCGGAACCGATAATGGGGGAGGAGTCCTACGAGCAGTACTTC. Amino acid sequence: CSAEPIMGEESYEQYF. The J gene is TRBJ2-7, the V gene TRBV20-1, with D tentatively TRBD2 (6 bases). This CDR3 has 16 amino acids. Trimming cost V 6 bases and J 1 base, with 22 bases left between them. Germline CDR1 is DFQATT and CDR2 is SNEGSKA (reference sequence).

This clonotype has a handful of counts. The chain links TRBV20-1 to TRBJ2-4, with a weak D call TRBD1 (5 bases). The CDR3 has 15 residues. V was trimmed by 0 bases and J by 1 base, leaving 10 bases between them. Germline V CDR1 and CDR2: DFQATT, SNEGSKA (reference sequence). CDR3 amino acids: CSARDRVTAKNIQYF. DNA of the CDR3: TGCAGTGCTAGAGACAGGGTCACGGCCAAAAACATTCAGTACTTC.

This clonotype has a count of ten or more. The chain couples TRBV30 to TRBJ2-5; 10 bases line up with TRBD1. Looked up from germline, CDR1 is GTSNPN and CDR2 is SVGIG (reference sequence). V lost 8 bases, J lost 6 bases, and 9 bases stayed unmatched. The length of the CDR3 is 13 residues. The CDR3 DNA reads TGTGCCCGTGAGGGGGACAGGGGTCAGACCCAGTACTTC. Amino acid sequence: CAREGDRGQTQYF.

This clonotype was detected only a few times. This chain joins TRBV7-9 and TRBJ2-3, with D perhaps matching TRBD2 (5 bases). With 5 bases removed from V and 6 bases from J, the gap between germline ends came to 15 bases. This CDR3 has 14 amino acids. Germline loops: CDR1 SEHNR, CDR2 FQNEAQ (reference sequence). The CDR3 region has the DNA TGTGCCAGCAGCCGGGATCACTCCGGGGATACGCAGTATTTT. This encodes CASSRDHSGDTQYF.

The CDR3 sequence is CASSQQGFNTGELFF. CDR3 nucleotides: TGTGCCAGCAGCCAACAAGGGTTTAACACCGGGGAGCTGTTTTTT. The chain recombines TRBV3-1 with TRBJ2-2; unclear D gene. The CDR3 totals 15 residues. Germline CDR1 is LGHDT and CDR2 is YNNKEL (reference sequence). Trimming left V 2 bases short and J 2 bases short, with 9 bases between. Complete variable domain (other parts from reference TRBV3-1 and TRBJ2-2): DTAVSQTPKYLVTQMGNDKSIKCEQNLGHDTMYWYKQDSKKFLKIMFSYNNKELIINETVPNRFSPKSPDKAHLNLHINSLELGDSAVYFCASSQQGFNTGELFFGEGSRLTVL.